A selection of T cell receptor beta chains follows, all from one sample in a study of OX40 agonist ivuxolimab in advanced cancers. Sequenced by immunoSEQ multiplex PCR; TCRdb stores in-frame clones only, minus some. The sample lists around 25,000 clones, 83% occurring once. Sample: CD4+ or CD8+ T cells sorted from blood, taken in a trial of the OX40 agonist ivuxolimab. The receptors were gathered from an adult with an advanced solid tumor such as melanoma, head and neck, liver or kidney cancer. CDR3s include the opening cysteine and the closing phenylalanine or tryptophan. The order of the fields is clone size, J gene, V gene, D gene, CDR3 DNA, CDR3 protein. The D gene is left open where the match is weak. Rows give clone size only sometimes, using once, few, many, or a class for an expanded clone.

NA TRBJ2-7 TRBV5-1 TRBD1 TGCGCCAGCAGCTTGGGAGGGACAGAGTCCTACGAGCAGTACTTC CASSLGGTESYEQYF
NA TRBJ1-1 TRBV19 NA TGTGCCAGTAGTTACAGCATGAACACTGAAGCTTTCTTT CASSYSMNTEAFF
NA TRBJ2-3 TRBV5-1 TRBD2 TGCGCCAGCAGCCCCAGACTAGCGGGGGTCCTCACAGATACGCAGTATTTT CASSPRLAGVLTDTQYF
NA TRBJ1-2 TRBV4-1 NA TGCGCCAGCAGCCAAGATCCCTCAGGGGACGGCTATGGCTACACCTTC CASSQDPSGDGYGYTF
few TRBJ2-5 TRBV9 NA TGTGCCAGCAGCCCTACGGGGGCCAGCGAGACCCAGTACTTC CASSPTGASETQYF
once TRBJ1-3 TRBV6-1 TRBD1 TGTGCCAGCAGTGAAGGCAGGGGGCCTGGAAACACCATATATTTT CASSEGRGPGNTIYF
NA TRBJ2-2 TRBV5-1 TRBD1 TGCGCCAGCAGCGGACAGGGGGACACCGGGGAGCTGTTTTTT CASSGQGDTGELFF
NA TRBJ2-7 TRBV25-1 NA TGTGCCAGCAGTGAATTCACGGAGCAGTACTTC CASSEFTEQYF
once TRBJ1-6 TRBV7-9 TRBD1 TGTGCCAGCAGCAGCCCGGGACAGGGTTTCTCCTATAATTCACCCCTCCACTTT CASSSPGQGFSYNSPLHF
NA TRBJ2-7 TRBV7-9 TRBD1 TGTGCCAGCAGCGGACTGACAGGGAAAACCTACGAGCAGTACTTC CASSGLTGKTYEQYF
NA TRBJ2-3 TRBV5-1 TRBD1 TGCGCCAGCAGCTTGGCAGGGACAGACACAGATACGCAGTATTTT CASSLAGTDTDTQYF
NA TRBJ2-2 TRBV2 NA TGTGCCAGCAGCGTTGTGGAGGGAAGCATCGGGGAGCTGTTTTTT CASSVVEGSIGELFF
NA TRBJ2-3 TRBV7-8 NA TGTGCCAGCAGCATCGAGCGAGATACGCAGTATTTT CASSIERDTQYF
NA TRBJ1-4 TRBV19 NA TGTGCCAGTAGTTCACTATTGGGACTGAAGGGGGGTAATGAAAAACTGTTTTTT CASSSLLGLKGGNEKLFF
NA TRBJ2-1 TRBV6-5 NA TGTGCCAGCAGTTATATGGCCTACAATGAGCAGTTCTTC CASSYMAYNEQFF
once TRBJ1-1 TRBV7-9 NA TGTGCCAGCAGCTGGACACTGAACACTGAAGCTTTCTTT CASSWTLNTEAFF
once TRBJ1-4 TRBV19 NA TGTGCCAGTAGGGACAGCAGTAATGAAAAACTGTTTTTT CASRDSSNEKLFF
NA TRBJ2-6 TRBV10-3 NA TGTGCCATCAGTGTAGGCTCTGGGGCCAACGTCCTGACTTTC CAISVGSGANVLTF
NA TRBJ2-1 TRBV2 TRBD2 TGTGCCAGCACCTCTAGCGGGGTCGCCTACAATGAGCAGTTCTTC CASTSSGVAYNEQFF
NA TRBJ2-4 TRBV20-1 NA TGCAGTGCTAGAGGGAAAGGGGCGGCTGACTTC CSARGKGAADF
few TRBJ2-7 TRBV2 NA TGTGCCAGGGAGGGGAAGGGCTACGAGCAGTACTTC CAREGKGYEQYF
NA TRBJ2-3 TRBV4-1 NA TGCGCCAGCAGCCAAGTAGTCCATACGCAGTATTTT CASSQVVHTQYF
NA TRBJ2-2 TRBV9 NA TGTGCCAGCAGCGTATCCCCACTTGAAGTCGCCGGGGAGCTGTTTTTT CASSVSPLEVAGELFF
NA TRBJ2-1 TRBV10-2 TRBD2 TGCGCCAGCAGTTGGACTAGCGGGGGTCGCCACAATGAGCAGTTCTTC CASSWTSGGRHNEQFF
NA TRBJ1-5 TRBV4-3 NA TGCGCCAGCAGCCAAGGAGGACTGGATCAGCCCCAGCATTTT CASSQGGLDQPQHF
NA TRBJ1-4 TRBV9 TRBD1 TGTGCCAGCAGCTTCAGGGACAGGGGAACTGAAAAACTGTTTTTT CASSFRDRGTEKLFF
NA TRBJ1-5 TRBV19 NA TGTGCCAGTAGTATCTCAGGAGGACAGCCCCAGCATTTT CASSISGGQPQHF
NA TRBJ2-3 TRBV15 NA TGTGCCACCAGCAGTCAGGGACTCACAGATACGCAGTATTTT CATSSQGLTDTQYF
NA TRBJ1-4 TRBV4-1 TRBD1 TGCGCCAGCAGCCAAGATGATCGGGACAGGCTTAATGAAAAACTGTTTTTT CASSQDDRDRLNEKLFF
once TRBJ1-5 TRBV18 NA TGTGCCAGCTCACCGTCAACAGATAGCAATCAGCCCCAGCATTTT CASSPSTDSNQPQHF
once TRBJ1-4 TRBV11-1 NA TGTGCCAGCAGCTTAGTGGGCAGTAATGAAAAACTGTTTTTT CASSLVGSNEKLFF
NA TRBJ2-2 TRBV27 NA TGTGCCAGCAGTCCTTCCTCGACCGGGGAGCTGTTTTTT CASSPSSTGELFF